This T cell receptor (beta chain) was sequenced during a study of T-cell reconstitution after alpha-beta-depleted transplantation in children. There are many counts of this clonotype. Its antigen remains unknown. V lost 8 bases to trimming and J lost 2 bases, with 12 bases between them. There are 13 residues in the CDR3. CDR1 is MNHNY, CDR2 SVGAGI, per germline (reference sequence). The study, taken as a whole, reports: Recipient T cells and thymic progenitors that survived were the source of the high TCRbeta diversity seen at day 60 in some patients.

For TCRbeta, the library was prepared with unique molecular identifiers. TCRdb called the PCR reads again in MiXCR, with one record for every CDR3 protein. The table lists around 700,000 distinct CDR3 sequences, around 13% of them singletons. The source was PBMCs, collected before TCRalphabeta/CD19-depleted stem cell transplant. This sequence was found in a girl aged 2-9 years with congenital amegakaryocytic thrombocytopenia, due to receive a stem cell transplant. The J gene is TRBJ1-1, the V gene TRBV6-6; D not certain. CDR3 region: CASRFKTNTEAFF. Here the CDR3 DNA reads TGTGCCAGCCGCTTCAAAACAAACACTGAAGCTTTCTTT.